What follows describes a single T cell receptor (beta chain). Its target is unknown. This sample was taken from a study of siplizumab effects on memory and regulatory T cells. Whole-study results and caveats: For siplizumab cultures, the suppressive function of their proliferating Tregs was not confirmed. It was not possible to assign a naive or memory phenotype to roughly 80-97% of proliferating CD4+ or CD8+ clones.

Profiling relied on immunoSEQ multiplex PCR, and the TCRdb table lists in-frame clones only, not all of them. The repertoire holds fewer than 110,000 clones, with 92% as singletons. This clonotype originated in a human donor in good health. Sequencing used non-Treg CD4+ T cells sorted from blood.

CDR3 nucleotide sequence: TGTGCCAGCTCACCTTTAGCGGGACCCTACAATGAGCAGTTCTTC. This encodes CASSPLAGPYNEQFF. The chain is built from TRBV18 and TRBJ2-1; 8 bases align to TRBD2. Germline CDR1 is KGHSH and CDR2 is LQKENI. The V and J ends lost 3 bases and 2 bases, in that order; junction bases with no gene match: 3. The CDR3 length is 15 residues.